Ten or more counts support the clone carrying this TCR beta chain. The data belong to a study of T cells in Graves' hyperthyroidism and ophthalmopathy. RNA transcripts gave rise to amplified TCR beta CDR3 regions. The TCR CDR3 first-round RT-PCR relied on the HTBI primer set. TCRdb ran MiXCR on the multiplex PCR reads and lists one entry per CDR3 protein. The table shows 350,000 to 450,000 distinct CDR3 sequences, with 15% to 20% occurring only once. Sample: blood. This TCR came from a woman in her 30s with Graves' hyperthyroidism that later progressed to Graves' ophthalmopathy.

CDR3 DNA sequence: TGTGCCAGCAGTGACTGGAAAGAGACCCAGTACTTC. As protein: CASSDWKETQYF. The chain has TRBV2 and TRBJ2-5; D uncertain. Germline V gives CDR1 SNHLY, CDR2 FYNNEI. The CDR3 runs to 12 residues. With 3 bases removed from V and 3 bases from J, the gap between germline ends came to 5 bases.